This entry concerns a single T cell receptor beta chain. A universal primer site came from template switching; cDNA carried unique molecular identifiers. Each CDR3 protein gets one entry after TCRdb re-called the 5' RACE reads with MiXCR. The sample consists of some 710,000 distinct CDR3 sequences, roughly 6% of them appearing once. CDR1 and CDR2 from the germline V gene are SGHVS and FQNEAQ. CDR3 length: 15 amino acids. The ends were cut back, 3 bases at V and 2 bases at J, with 8 bases in the middle. These data are taken from a study of identical twins. The chain recombines TRBV7-8 with TRBJ1-6, with D maybe TRBD1 (6 bases). Sample: naive T cells sorted from blood. This receptor was obtained from a man aged 18 to 30 in good health. The CDR3 nucleotides read TGTGCCAGCAGCTTGGGGGACACCTATAATTCACCCCTCCACTTT. Its protein is CASSLGDTYNSPLHF.